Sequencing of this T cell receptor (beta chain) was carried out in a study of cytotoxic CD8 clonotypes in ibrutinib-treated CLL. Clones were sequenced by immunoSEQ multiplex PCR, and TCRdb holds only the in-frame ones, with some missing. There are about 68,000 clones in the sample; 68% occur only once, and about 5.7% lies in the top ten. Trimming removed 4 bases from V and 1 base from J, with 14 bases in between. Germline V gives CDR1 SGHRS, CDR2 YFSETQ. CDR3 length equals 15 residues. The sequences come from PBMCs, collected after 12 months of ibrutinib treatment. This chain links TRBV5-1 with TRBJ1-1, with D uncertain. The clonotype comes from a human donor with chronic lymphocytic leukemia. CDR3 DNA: TGCGCCAGCAGCCCCACCGGCGGGAGGAACACTGAAGCTTTCTTT. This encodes CASSPTGGRNTEAFF.